This T cell receptor (beta chain) was obtained from a study of cytomegalovirus exposure and HLA in healthy donors. Study-wide results and limits: An analysis that came later showed most CMV-associated TCR beta chains appearing HLA-restricted.

Concerning this clone itself: Antigen: not known. In this CDR3 the conserved last residue, phenylalanine or tryptophan, is missing, so a read error is likely. The DNA is left out, because the CDR3 cannot be placed on it with certainty; the CDR3 is given as TCRdb lists it.

From its first to its last residue, the CDR3 has 12 amino acids. The germline CDR1 and CDR2 sequences are SNHLY and FYNNEI. The PCR was carried out with 60 Vbeta primers and 13 Jbeta primers. Clones were read by immunoSEQ multiplex PCR, and TCRdb kept only the in-frame ones, dropping some. The table lists some 190,000 clones, around four fifths of them singletons. Material: PBMCs. The V call is TRBV2, the J call TRBJ1-2; the DNA was not compared with TRBD1, the D call given in the table. This TCR came from a middle-aged woman in good health and CMV-seronegative. The CDR3 region is CASSVGTGDPLI.